This T cell receptor beta chain stems from a study of cytomegalovirus exposure and HLA in healthy donors. Looking at the study overall: There were approximately 400 genotyped donors. Of these, 81% fell in the genetic ancestry cluster associated with self-reported Caucasian donors.

A remark on this clone: Its matching antigen is unknown.

Study-wide results and limits: Most of the CMV-associated TCR beta chains (in a later analysis) appeared to be HLA-restricted. Published work reported that the classifier diagnosed cytomegalovirus status with high specificity and sensitivity.

13 Jbeta primers and 60 Vbeta primers were used for the PCR. Produced via immunoSEQ multiplex PCR; TCRdb's table is partial and in-frame only. In total, the table holds 60,000 to 80,000 clones. V gave up 3 bases and J gave up 9 bases; unmatched junction bases: 8. Germline V gives CDR1 LGHNA, CDR2 YSLEER. This CDR3 is 14 amino acids long. What was sequenced was PBMCs. J is TRBJ2-1 and V is TRBV4-3, with 7 bases aligning to TRBD2. The receptor comes from a man aged 40-50 years in good health and CMV-seronegative. The CDR3 nucleotides are TGCGCCAGCAGCCAGGGCGGGAGCACCGGTGAGCAGTTCTTC. Residues: CASSQGGSTGEQFF.